The 21 T cell receptor beta chains reported below all come from one sample, sequenced in a study of technical replicates of blood from several donors. The data were produced by immunoSEQ multiplex PCR, yet TCRdb's version contains in-frame clones alone and is incomplete. The sample lists tens of thousands of clones, 93% seen once, with less than 0.3% in the top ten. Material for sequencing was T cells isolated from PBMCs. These receptor sequences come from a human donor in good health.

This clone was seen only once. The chain employs TRBV7-9 and TRBJ2-1, with 10 bases fitting TRBD1. Germline trimming cut 5 bases from V and 6 bases from J; bases unmatched to any gene: 13. The V gene's germline CDR1 is SEHNR and CDR2 FQNEAQ (reference sequence). The CDR3 is 17 residues long. As DNA, the CDR3 is TGTGCCAGCAGCCCGCCGTCCGGGACAGGGGTTGGCAATGAGCAGTTCTTC. Translating gives CASSPPSGTGVGNEQFF.

This sequence joins TRBV14 and TRBJ2-2; D possibly corresponds to TRBD2 (5 bases). V was cut by 2 bases and J by 7 bases, with 17 bases left in between. From germline, CDR1 is SGHDN and CDR2 FVKESK. This CDR3 comprises 16 residues. The CDR3 sequence: CASSQQGGFRGGELFF. The CDR3 DNA reads as TGTGCCAGCAGCCAACAAGGCGGGTTCCGGGGCGGGGAGCTGTTTTTT. The variable domain in full, completed from reference TRBV14 and TRBJ2-2, reads EAGVTQFPSHSVIEKGQTVTLRCDPISGHDNLYWYRRVMGKEIKFLLHFVKESKQDESGMPNNRFLAERTGGTYSTLKVQPAELEDSGVYFCASSQQGGFRGGELFFGEGSRLTVL.

V usage is TRBV29-1 and J usage is TRBJ2-1; 8 nucleotides align to TRBD2. Germline trimming cut 7 bases from V and 8 bases from J; bases unmatched to any gene: 13. Germline CDR1 and CDR2: SQVTM and ANQGSEA. The length of the CDR3 is 14 residues. The CDR3 here is CSEASGLVSYEQFF. CDR3 DNA sequence: TGCAGCGAGGCTTCGGGACTAGTGTCCTATGAGCAGTTCTTC.

V and J are TRBV7-9 and TRBJ2-7; 10 positions agree with TRBD1. The V and J ends lost 4 bases and 8 bases, in that order; junction bases with no gene match: 11. The germline CDR1 and CDR2 sequences are SEHNR and FQNEAQ (reference sequence). This CDR3 is 15 amino acids long. This chain's CDR3 is CASSSRGTGVGQQYF. The CDR3 DNA follows: TGTGCCAGCAGCTCGAGAGGGACAGGGGTGGGGCAGCAGTACTTC.

This rearrangement joins TRBV5-1 to TRBJ1-1, with 9 bases aligning to TRBD1. CDR1 and CDR2 (germline): SGHRS, YFSETQ. CDR3 length: 14 residues. With V trimmed by 5 bases and J by 3 bases, 5 bases remained unmatched. The CDR3 bases are TGCGCCAGCAGACAACAGGGGGCAGACACTGAAGCTTTCTTT. This gives the protein CASRQQGADTEAFF.

This clone was observed once. The chain employs TRBV5-1 and TRBJ1-4; D is undetermined. Per the germline V gene, CDR1 is SGHRS and CDR2 is YFSETQ. Trimming removed 4 bases at V and 8 bases at J, with 12 bases between. The CDR3 totals 13 residues. CDR3: CASSLGPGEKLFF. CDR3 coding DNA: TGCGCCAGCAGCCTGGGCCCGGGGGAAAAACTGTTTTTT.

The genes are TRBV28 and TRBJ1-5; the D is unclear. The CDR3 covers 14 residues. Per the germline V gene, CDR1 is MDHEN and CDR2 is SYDVKM. With 6 bases removed from V and 1 base from J, the gap between germline ends came to 10 bases. Written as DNA, the CDR3 is TGTGCCAGCAGCCCACGGGTCAGCAATCAGCCCCAGCATTTT. Encoded protein: CASSPRVSNQPQHF.

This sequence joins TRBV9 and TRBJ1-1; TRBD1 matches 7 bases. The CDR3 is made up of 15 amino acids. Trimming at V came to 0 bases and at J to 1 base, leaving 3 bases not matched to a gene. CDR1 is SGDLS and CDR2 is YYNGEE in the germline V gene. The CDR3 region is CASSVVTGANTEAFF. The DNA for the CDR3 is TGTGCCAGCAGCGTAGTTACAGGGGCGAACACTGAAGCTTTCTTT.

This clone has just one count. V and J are TRBV6-5 and TRBJ2-5; 10 bases agree with TRBD1. The CDR3 consists of 15 residues. J gave up 4 bases and V 6 bases, and 8 bases lay outside the gene matches. Germline V gene sequence: CDR1 MNHEY, CDR2 SVGAGI. The chain's CDR3 is CASRDRDRGRETQYF. The DNA for the CDR3 is TGTGCCAGCAGAGACCGGGACAGGGGACGAGAGACCCAGTACTTC.

The chain joins TRBV6-5 to TRBJ2-1; TRBD2 matches 8 bases. Per germline, CDR1 MNHEY and CDR2 SVGAGI. V was pared by 0 bases and J by 4 bases, with 2 bases of the junction left unmatched. The CDR3 covers 15 residues. CDR3 region: CASSYSSGGYNEQFF. The CDR3 region has the DNA TGTGCCAGCAGTTACTCGAGCGGGGGATACAATGAGCAGTTCTTC.

The J gene is TRBJ1-1, the V gene TRBV5-6; TRBD1 aligns across 7 bases. This CDR3 contains 15 residues. V was clipped by 0 bases and J by 5 bases; unmatched bases: 7. Germline loops: CDR1 SGHDT, CDR2 YYEEEE. The CDR3 spells CASSLGSTGRTEAFF. For the CDR3, the DNA is TGTGCCAGCAGCTTGGGGTCGACAGGGAGGACTGAAGCTTTCTTT.

The CDR3 DNA follows: TGTGCCAGCTCCCCTTTCGAGGCCCGGACAGGCAATCAGCCCCAGCATTTT. It yields the protein CASSPFEARTGNQPQHF. The rearrangement links TRBV18 to TRBJ1-5, with a tentative D call TRBD1 (6 bases). This CDR3 comprises 17 residues. Trimming pared 6 bases from V and 2 bases from J, leaving 20 bases between. CDR1 and CDR2 from the germline V gene are KGHSH and LQKENI.

The chain has TRBV11-3 and TRBJ2-1, with 8 bases aligning to TRBD2. The germline V gene has CDR1 SGHNT and CDR2 YENEEA. The CDR3 is made up of 16 amino acids. J gave up 3 bases and V 5 bases, and 9 bases lay outside the gene matches. This CDR3 reads CASSLLAGGNYNEQFF. CDR3 nucleotide sequence: TGTGCCAGCAGCCTACTCGCGGGGGGTAACTACAATGAGCAGTTCTTC. Variable domain in full (rest from reference TRBV11-3 and TRBJ2-1): EAGVVQSPRYKIIEKKQPVAFWCNPISGHNTLYWYLQNLGQGPELLIRYENEEAVDDSQLPKDRFSAERLKGVDSTLKIQPAELGDSAVYLCASSLLAGGNYNEQFFGPGTRLTVL.

The V gene is TRBV5-8, the J gene TRBJ2-5; 9 nucleotides line up with TRBD1. J gave up 5 bases and V 4 bases, and 12 bases lay outside the gene matches. This CDR3 has 16 amino acids. Looked up from germline, CDR1 is SGHTS and CDR2 is YDEGEE. The CDR3 nucleotides read TGTGCCAGCAGCCCGGGACAGGGCCCGAATCAGGAGACCCAGTACTTC. Translated: CASSPGQGPNQETQYF.

The chain recombines TRBV10-3 with TRBJ1-2; weak D call: TRBD1 (6 bases). The CDR3 covers 14 residues. V was clipped by 10 bases and J by 6 bases, with 21 bases between them. The germline CDR1 and CDR2 sequences are ENHRY and SYGVKD. CDR3 region: CATRIDRINDGYTF. For the CDR3, the DNA is TGTGCCACCAGAATAGACAGGATAAACGATGGCTACACCTTC.

This sequence joins TRBV4-1 and TRBJ2-3; D is possibly TRBD1 (5 bases). CDR1 and CDR2 from the germline V gene are MGHRA and YSYEKL. Trimming shortened V by 0 bases and J by 1 base, and 11 bases separated the two germline ends. This CDR3 spans 16 amino acids. CDR3 sequence reads: CASSQDGQGRTDTQYF. DNA for the CDR3: TGCGCCAGCAGCCAAGACGGCCAGGGCCGCACAGATACGCAGTATTTT.

J is TRBJ2-1 and V is TRBV9, with D perhaps TRBD1 (6 bases). The V and J ends lost 0 bases and 8 bases respectively, with 15 bases between them. The CDR3 covers 15 residues. Per the germline V gene, CDR1 is SGDLS and CDR2 is YYNGEE. The CDR3 DNA sequence: TGTGCCAGCAGCGTAGAAAAGGACAGTTTCTATGAGCAGTTCTTC. Translated: CASSVEKDSFYEQFF.

The genes are TRBV7-2 and TRBJ2-1, with 9 bases fitting TRBD1. The CDR3 covers 14 residues. Trimming removed 3 bases from V and 7 bases from J; junction bases left unmatched: 4. Germline V gene lookup returns CDR1 SGHTA and CDR2 FQGNSA. DNA for the CDR3: TGTGCCAGCAGCTTTGGGACAGGGTCAAATGAGCAGTTCTTC. This gives the protein CASSFGTGSNEQFF.

This chain uses TRBV6-5 with TRBJ1-5, with TRBD1 matching 10 bases. With 6 bases clipped from V and 7 bases from J, the junction kept 9 bases outside the gene matches. The CDR3 length is 15 residues. Germline V gene lookup returns CDR1 MNHEY and CDR2 SVGAGI. The chain's CDR3 is CASRRDRGARQPQHF. The CDR3 coding sequence is TGTGCCAGCAGACGGGACAGGGGCGCTCGGCAGCCCCAGCATTTT.

The CDR3 protein is CASSPRPGGDPAVEQYF. For the CDR3, the DNA is TGTGCCAGCTCACCCCGGCCGGGGGGGGATCCCGCTGTCGAGCAGTACTTC. The rearrangement links TRBV18 to TRBJ2-7, with 8 nucleotides matching TRBD2. The CDR3 sequence is 17 residues long. Losses at the gene ends were 3 bases for V and 6 bases for J; bases not matched to a gene: 16. Germline V gene sequence: CDR1 KGHSH, CDR2 LQKENI.

The chain couples TRBV28 to TRBJ2-7; maybe TRBD1 (6 bases). CDR1 is MDHEN, CDR2 SYDVKM, per germline. The CDR3 spans 17 residues. V lost 3 bases, J lost 1 base, and 19 bases lay in between. CDR3 amino acids: CASSFGTTFHRSYEQYF. DNA for the CDR3: TGTGCCAGCAGTTTCGGGACAACCTTCCACCGTTCCTACGAGCAGTACTTC. The full variable domain, with the rest looked up from reference TRBV28 and TRBJ2-7, is DVKVTQSSRYLVKRTGEKVFLECVQDMDHENMFWYRQDPGLGLRLIYFSYDVKMKEKGDIPEGYSVSREKKERFSLILESASTNQTSMYLCASSFGTTFHRSYEQYFGPGTRLTVT.